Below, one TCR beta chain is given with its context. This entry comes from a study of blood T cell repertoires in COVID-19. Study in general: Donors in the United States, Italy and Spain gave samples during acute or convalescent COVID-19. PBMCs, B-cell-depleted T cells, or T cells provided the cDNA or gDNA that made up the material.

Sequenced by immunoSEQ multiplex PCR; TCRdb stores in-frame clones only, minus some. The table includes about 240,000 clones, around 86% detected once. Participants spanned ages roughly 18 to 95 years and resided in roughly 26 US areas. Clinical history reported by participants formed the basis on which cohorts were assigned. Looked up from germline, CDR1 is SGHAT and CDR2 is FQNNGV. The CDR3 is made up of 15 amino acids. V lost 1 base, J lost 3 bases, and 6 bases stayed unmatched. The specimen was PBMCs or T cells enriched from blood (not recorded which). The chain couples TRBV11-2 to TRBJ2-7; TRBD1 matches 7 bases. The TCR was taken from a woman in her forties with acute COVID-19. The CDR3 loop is CASSLGSDRIYEQYF. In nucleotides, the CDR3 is TGTGCCAGCAGCTTAGGGTCGGACAGGATCTACGAGCAGTACTTC.